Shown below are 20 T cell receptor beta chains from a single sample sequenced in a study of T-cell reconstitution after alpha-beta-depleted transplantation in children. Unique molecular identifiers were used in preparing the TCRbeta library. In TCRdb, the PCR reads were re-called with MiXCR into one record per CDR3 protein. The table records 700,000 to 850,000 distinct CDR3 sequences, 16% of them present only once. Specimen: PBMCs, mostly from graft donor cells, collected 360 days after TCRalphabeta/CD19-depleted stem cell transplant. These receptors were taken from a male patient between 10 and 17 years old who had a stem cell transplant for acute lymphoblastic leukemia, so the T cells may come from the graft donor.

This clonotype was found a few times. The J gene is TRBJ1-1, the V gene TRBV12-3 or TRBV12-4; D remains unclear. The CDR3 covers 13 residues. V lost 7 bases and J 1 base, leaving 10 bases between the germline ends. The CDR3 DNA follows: TGTGCCAGCACGACCGGAGGGAACACTGAAGCTTTCTTT. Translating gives CASTTGGNTEAFF.

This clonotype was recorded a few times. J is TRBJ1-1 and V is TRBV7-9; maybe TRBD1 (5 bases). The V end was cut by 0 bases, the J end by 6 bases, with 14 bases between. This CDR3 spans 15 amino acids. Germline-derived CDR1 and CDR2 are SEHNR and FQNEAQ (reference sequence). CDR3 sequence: CASSLAAGRMAEAFF. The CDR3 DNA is TGTGCCAGCAGCTTAGCTGCGGGACGGATGGCTGAAGCTTTCTTT.

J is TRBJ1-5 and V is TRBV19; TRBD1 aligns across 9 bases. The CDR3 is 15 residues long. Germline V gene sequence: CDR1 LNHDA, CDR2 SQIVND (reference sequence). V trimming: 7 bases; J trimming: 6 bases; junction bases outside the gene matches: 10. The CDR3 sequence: CASKPGQGSPQPQHF. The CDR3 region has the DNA TGTGCCAGTAAGCCGGGACAGGGAAGTCCTCAGCCCCAGCATTTT.

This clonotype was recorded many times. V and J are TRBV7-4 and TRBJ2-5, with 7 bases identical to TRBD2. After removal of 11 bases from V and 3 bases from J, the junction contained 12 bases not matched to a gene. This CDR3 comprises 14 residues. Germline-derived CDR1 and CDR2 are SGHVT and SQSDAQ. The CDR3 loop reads CAARESLAEETQYF. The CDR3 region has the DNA TGTGCCGCCAGAGAGTCCCTAGCGGAAGAGACCCAGTACTTC.

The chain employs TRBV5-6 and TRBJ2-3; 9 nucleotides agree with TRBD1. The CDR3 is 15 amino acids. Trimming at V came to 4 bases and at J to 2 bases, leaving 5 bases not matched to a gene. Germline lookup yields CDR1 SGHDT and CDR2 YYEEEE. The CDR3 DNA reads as TGTGCCAGCAGCCCGGGACAGGGACACACAGATACGCAGTATTTT. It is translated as CASSPGQGHTDTQYF.

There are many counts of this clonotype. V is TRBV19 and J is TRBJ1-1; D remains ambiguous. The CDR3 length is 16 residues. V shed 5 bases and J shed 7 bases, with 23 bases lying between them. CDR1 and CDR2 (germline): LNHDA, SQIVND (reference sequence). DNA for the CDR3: TGTGCCAGTAGTTCGAAGGGCAGCACGTTCTGGGGTGAAGCTTTCTTT. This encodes CASSSKGSTFWGEAFF.

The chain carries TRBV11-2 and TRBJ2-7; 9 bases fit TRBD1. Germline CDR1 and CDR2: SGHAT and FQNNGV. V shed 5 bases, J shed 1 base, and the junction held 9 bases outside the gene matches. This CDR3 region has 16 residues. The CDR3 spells CASSKSGTGLSYEQYF. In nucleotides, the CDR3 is TGTGCCAGCAGCAAATCCGGGACAGGGCTATCCTACGAGCAGTACTTC.

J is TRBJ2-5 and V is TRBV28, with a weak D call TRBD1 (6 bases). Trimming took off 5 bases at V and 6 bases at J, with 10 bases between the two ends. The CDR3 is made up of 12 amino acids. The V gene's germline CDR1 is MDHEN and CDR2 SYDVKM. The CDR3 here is CASSLQGQTQYF. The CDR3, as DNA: TGTGCCAGCAGTCTACAGGGTCAGACCCAGTACTTC.

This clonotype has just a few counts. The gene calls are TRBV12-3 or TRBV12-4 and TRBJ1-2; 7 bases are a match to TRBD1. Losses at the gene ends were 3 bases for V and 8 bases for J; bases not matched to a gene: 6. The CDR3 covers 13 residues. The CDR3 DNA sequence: TGTGCCAGCAGTTTCGAGGGGGCCGACGGCTACACCTTC. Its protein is CASSFEGADGYTF.

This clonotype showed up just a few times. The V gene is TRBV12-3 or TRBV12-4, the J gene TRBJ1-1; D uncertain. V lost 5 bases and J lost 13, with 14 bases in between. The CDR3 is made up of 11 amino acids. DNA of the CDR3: TGTGCCAGCAGTATCAAGTTGGGAGTTTTCTTT. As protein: CASSIKLGVFF.

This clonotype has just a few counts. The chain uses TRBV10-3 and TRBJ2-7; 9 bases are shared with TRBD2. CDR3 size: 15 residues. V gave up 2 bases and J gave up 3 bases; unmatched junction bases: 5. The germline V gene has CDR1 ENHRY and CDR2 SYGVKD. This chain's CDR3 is CAISERDSGSYEQYF. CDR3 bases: TGTGCCATCAGTGAGAGGGATAGCGGGAGCTACGAGCAGTACTTC.

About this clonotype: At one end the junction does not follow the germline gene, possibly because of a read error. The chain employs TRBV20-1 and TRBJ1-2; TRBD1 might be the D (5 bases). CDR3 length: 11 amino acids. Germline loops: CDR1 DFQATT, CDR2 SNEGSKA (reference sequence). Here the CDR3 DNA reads TGCAGTGCTAGAGATGCTACGAGGGACCCCTTC. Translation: CSARDATRDPF.

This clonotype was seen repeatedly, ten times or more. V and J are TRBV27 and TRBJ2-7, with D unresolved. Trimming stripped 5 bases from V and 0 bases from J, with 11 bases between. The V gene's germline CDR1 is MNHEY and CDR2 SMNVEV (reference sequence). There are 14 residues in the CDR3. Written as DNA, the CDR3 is TGTGCCAGCAGTCCCCGCAAAGACTCCTACGAGCAGTACTTC. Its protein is CASSPRKDSYEQYF.

The CDR3 sequence is CSARGTRLLLQGDNEQFF. CDR3 DNA: TGCAGTGCTAGAGGGACAAGGCTTCTTCTTCAGGGTGACAATGAGCAGTTCTTC. The chain joins TRBV20-1 to TRBJ2-1; D perhaps matches TRBD1 (5 bases). Trimming shortened V by 1 base and J by 5 bases, and 24 bases separated the two germline ends. CDR3 size: 18 residues. The germline V gene has CDR1 DFQATT and CDR2 SNEGSKA (reference sequence).

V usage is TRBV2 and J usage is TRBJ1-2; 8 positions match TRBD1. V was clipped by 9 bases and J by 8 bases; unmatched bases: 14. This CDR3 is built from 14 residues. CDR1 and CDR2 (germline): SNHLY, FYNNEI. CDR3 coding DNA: TGTGCCAGACAGGGGGTGTTAATCTCCCACGGCTACACCTTC. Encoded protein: CARQGVLISHGYTF.

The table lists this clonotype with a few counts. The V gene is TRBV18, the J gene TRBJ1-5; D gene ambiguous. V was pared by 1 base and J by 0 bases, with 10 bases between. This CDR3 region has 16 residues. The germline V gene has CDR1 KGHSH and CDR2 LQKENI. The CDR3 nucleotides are TGTGCCAGCTCACCACTACCGCTGAATAGCAATCAGCCCCAGCATTTT. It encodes CASSPLPLNSNQPQHF.

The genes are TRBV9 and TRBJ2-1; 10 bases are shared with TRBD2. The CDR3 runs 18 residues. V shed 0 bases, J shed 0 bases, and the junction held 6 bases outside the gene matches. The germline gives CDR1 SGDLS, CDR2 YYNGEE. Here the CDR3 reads CASSVAASGSSSYNEQFF. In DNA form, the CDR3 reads TGTGCCAGCAGCGTAGCTGCTAGCGGGAGTTCCTCCTACAATGAGCAGTTCTTC.

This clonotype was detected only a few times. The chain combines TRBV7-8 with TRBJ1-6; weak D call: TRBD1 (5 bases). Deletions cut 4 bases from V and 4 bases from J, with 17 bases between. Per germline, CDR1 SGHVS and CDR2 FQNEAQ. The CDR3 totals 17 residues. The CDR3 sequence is CASSSLLYDRYNSPLHF. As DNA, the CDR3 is TGTGCCAGCAGCTCATTGCTGTACGACAGATATAATTCACCCCTCCACTTT.

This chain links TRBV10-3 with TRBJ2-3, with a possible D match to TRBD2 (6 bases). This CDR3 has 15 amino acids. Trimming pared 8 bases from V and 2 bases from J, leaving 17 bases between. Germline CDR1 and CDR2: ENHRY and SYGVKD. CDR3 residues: CAISSAPTYTDTQYF. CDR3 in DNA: TGTGCCATCTCTAGCGCGCCGACCTACACAGATACGCAGTATTTT.

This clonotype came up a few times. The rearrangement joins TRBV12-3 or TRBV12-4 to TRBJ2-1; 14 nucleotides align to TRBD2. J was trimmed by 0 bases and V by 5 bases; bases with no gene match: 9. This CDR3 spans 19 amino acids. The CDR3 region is CASSLGLAGELSSYNEQFF. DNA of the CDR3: TGTGCCAGCAGTCTGGGACTAGCGGGAGAGCTGAGCTCCTACAATGAGCAGTTCTTC.